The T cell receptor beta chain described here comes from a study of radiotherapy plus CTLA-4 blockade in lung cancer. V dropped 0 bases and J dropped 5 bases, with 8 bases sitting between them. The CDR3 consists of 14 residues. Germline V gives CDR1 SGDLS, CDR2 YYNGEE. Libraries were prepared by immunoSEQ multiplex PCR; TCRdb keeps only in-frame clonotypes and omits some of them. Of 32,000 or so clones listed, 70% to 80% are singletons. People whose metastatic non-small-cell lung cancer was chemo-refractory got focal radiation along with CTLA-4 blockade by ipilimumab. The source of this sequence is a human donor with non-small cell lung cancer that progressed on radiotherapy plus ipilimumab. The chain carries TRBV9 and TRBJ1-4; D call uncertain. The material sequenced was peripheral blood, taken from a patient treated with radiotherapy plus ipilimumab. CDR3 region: CASSVEGRNEKLFF. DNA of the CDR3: TGTGCCAGCAGCGTAGAGGGCAGGAATGAAAAACTGTTTTTT.